This TCR beta chain was captured by sequencing in a study of monozygotic twins with cystic fibrosis. General study results and limits: The repertoire was suggested to be naive-dominated, clonality median 0.0095. J usage was most co-twin-similar in 8 of 16 pairs, V in 13.

Trimming stripped 2 bases from V and 3 bases from J, with 9 bases between. This CDR3 is 14 amino acids long. Per the germline V gene, CDR1 is SGHTA and CDR2 is FQGNSA. Worth noting for this clone: The antigen remains undetermined.

The table came from immunoSEQ multiplex PCR; TCRdb's copy has only in-frame clones and leaves some out. The sample lists about 24,000 clones, roughly 89% occurring once. The rearrangement links TRBV7-2 to TRBJ2-3; D not certain. The sequence derives from a woman in her 30s with cystic fibrosis. Material: blood. CDR3 DNA sequence: TGTGCCAGCAGCTTAATTGGCTCAACAGATACGCAGTATTTT. Protein: CASSLIGSTDTQYF. Drawing the rest from reference TRBV7-2 and TRBJ2-3, the complete variable domain is GAGVSQSPSNKVTEKGKDVELRCDPISGHTALYWYRQSLGQGLEFLIYFQGNSAPDKSGLPSDRFSAERTGGSVSTLTIQRTQQEDSAVYLCASSLIGSTDTQYFGPGTRLTVL.